Below, 16 T cell receptor beta chains from the same sample are listed, as sequenced in a study of spatial heterogeneity in lung cancer. Each CDR3 protein gets one entry after TCRdb re-called the 5' RACE reads with MiXCR. The sample comprises roughly 16,000 distinct CDR3 sequences, about 6.3% of which are singletons, and approximately 6.8% rests with the top ten. Whole-study results and caveats: Intratumoral expanded alpha and beta TCR counts were found to track tumor mutation counts.

The sample's time point: sample taken at primary tumor resection. The antigens these receptors bind are not known. The sequencing used lung tumor tissue, collected at surgery. The receptors stem from a male donor with early-stage non-small cell lung cancer.

This clonotype was recorded at least ten times. In a library made to pick up alpha chains, this beta chain is a stray read with a size that means little. This rearrangement joins TRBV7-8 to TRBJ1-3, with 10 bases identical to TRBD1. Germline trimming cut 4 bases from V and 4 bases from J; bases unmatched to any gene: 4. The CDR3 has 15 residues. CDR1 SGHVS and CDR2 FQNEAQ come from the germline V gene. The CDR3 sequence: CASSSRQGAGNTIYF. DNA of the CDR3: TGTGCCAGCAGCTCCAGACAGGGGGCAGGAAACACCATATATTTT. The whole variable domain, filled in from reference TRBV7-8 and TRBJ1-3, reads GAGVSQSPRYKVAKRGQDVALRCDPISGHVSLFWYQQALGQGPEFLTYFQNEAQLDKSGLPSDRFFAERPEGSVSTLKIQRTQQEDSAVYLCASSSRQGAGNTIYFGEGSWLTVV.

Turning to this clonotype: Because this beta chain is a stray read in a library intended to capture alpha chains, its abundance should not be given much weight. V usage is TRBV29-1 and J usage is TRBJ2-6; no firm D call. This CDR3 has 12 amino acids. V lost 3 bases and J lost 2, with 2 bases in between. Per germline, CDR1 SQVTM and CDR2 ANQGSEA. CDR3 amino acids: CSVDPGANVLTF. The CDR3, as DNA: TGCAGCGTTGATCCTGGGGCCAACGTCCTGACTTTC.

This clonotype was observed many times. Being off target in a library aimed at alpha chains, this beta chain has a size of little meaning. The chain carries TRBV2 and TRBJ1-1, with D possibly being TRBD1 (6 bases). With 5 bases removed from V and 4 bases from J, the gap between germline ends came to 14 bases. CDR3 size: 14 residues. Germline lookup yields CDR1 SNHLY and CDR2 FYNNEI. The CDR3 nucleotides read TGTGCCAGCAGTCGGGAAACAGGGTTCACTGAAGCTTTCTTT. It yields the protein CASSRETGFTEAFF.

This clonotype showed up many times. This beta chain represents an off-target read in a library built for alpha chains; its size is of limited meaning. The chain combines TRBV7-2 with TRBJ2-5, with D possibly matching TRBD2 (5 bases). V lost 6 bases and J 7 bases, leaving 9 bases between the germline ends. The CDR3 totals 11 residues. Germline V gene data show CDR1 as SGHTA and CDR2 as FQGNSA. This CDR3 is CASRVRGTQYF. For the CDR3, the DNA is TGTGCCAGCAGGGTTCGGGGGACCCAGTACTTC.

This clonotype was seen repeatedly, ten times or more. A library made for alpha chains picked up this beta chain off target, so its size means little. The chain has TRBV3-1 and TRBJ1-5; TRBD1 is a possible D gene (6 bases). Germline-derived CDR1 and CDR2 are LGHDT and YNNKEL (reference sequence). V lost 4 bases, J lost 5 bases, and 9 bases lay in between. The CDR3 totals 13 residues. The CDR3 coding sequence is TGTGCCAGCAGCCCGACAGGAGATCAGCCCCAGCATTTT. This sequence encodes CASSPTGDQPQHF.

This clonotype was detected a few times. Since the library was made to target alpha chains, this beta chain is a stray read and its abundance is not meaningful. The V call is TRBV20-1, the J call TRBJ2-7; D may match TRBD1 or TRBD2 (5 bases each). The CDR3 runs to 12 residues. Trimming shortened V by 6 bases and J by 7 bases, and 16 bases separated the two germline ends. Germline values: CDR1 DFQATT, CDR2 SNEGSKA (reference sequence). CDR3 in amino acids: CSAESGTEEQYF. The CDR3 DNA is TGCAGTGCCGAATCCGGGACCGAGGAGCAGTACTTC.

This clonotype was seen at least ten times. Because the library targeted alpha chains, this beta chain is an off-target read whose size means little. The V gene is TRBV20-1, the J gene TRBJ2-1, with a weak D call TRBD2 (5 bases). The V end lost 1 base, the J end lost 0 bases, and 7 bases lay between the germline ends. Germline CDR1 and CDR2: DFQATT and SNEGSKA (reference sequence). This CDR3 is 14 amino acids long. In nucleotides, the CDR3 is TGCAGTGCTAGAGCGGGGAGCTCCTACAATGAGCAGTTCTTC. This codes for CSARAGSSYNEQFF.

This clonotype was recorded at least ten times. As an off-target read in a library built for alpha chains, this beta chain has a frequency of little significance. The chain carries TRBV12-3 or TRBV12-4 and TRBJ2-1, with 12 positions matching TRBD2. The CDR3 has 17 residues. V shed 7 bases and J 3 bases; nucleotides not matched to a gene: 10. The CDR3 DNA sequence: TGTGCCAGCACCGAGACTAGCGGGAGAGGGGACTACAATGAGCAGTTCTTC. This translates into CASTETSGRGDYNEQFF.

About this clonotype itself: Just one base apart from a much larger clone, this may be a read error. Within a library made for alpha chains, this beta chain is off target, and its count is uninformative. The gene calls are TRBV6-2 or TRBV6-3 and TRBJ1-6, with D unclear. Germline V gives CDR1 MNHEY, CDR2 SVGEGT. This CDR3 is 14 amino acids long. The CDR3 loop is CANSPYSRNSPLHF. In DNA, the CDR3 is TGTGCCAACAGTCCCTACAGCCGGAATTCACCCCTCCACTTT.

This clonotype was counted many times. The library was designed around alpha chains, so this beta chain is a stray read whose abundance carries little weight. The chain combines TRBV19 with TRBJ2-6, with 9 nucleotides matching TRBD1. The germline V gene has CDR1 LNHDA and CDR2 SQIVND (reference sequence). V shed 9 bases and J 4 bases; nucleotides not matched to a gene: 13. The CDR3 loop spans 17 amino acids. The CDR3 protein is CASQTRDRVSGANVLTF. The CDR3 region has the DNA TGTGCCAGCCAGACCCGGGACAGGGTATCCGGGGCCAACGTCCTGACTTTC.

This clonotype was observed at least ten times. Because this beta chain is a stray read in a library intended to capture alpha chains, its abundance should not be given much weight. The rearrangement uses TRBV20-1 and TRBJ1-4; D gene uncertain. The CDR3 length is 14 residues. The V gene lost 3 bases and the J gene lost 6 bases, with 14 bases spanning the gap. Germline V lookup: CDR1 DFQATT, CDR2 SNEGSKA (reference sequence). DNA of the CDR3: TGCAGTGCTAGGAGACATGCTCCCTATGAAAAACTGTTTTTT. Translation: CSARRHAPYEKLFF.

In this sample, this clonotype turned up a few times. Found in a library prepared for alpha chains, this beta chain is an off-target read, and its abundance has little meaning. This chain uses TRBV7-2 with TRBJ2-7; D uncertain. The CDR3 runs 13 residues. The V gene lost 2 bases and the J gene lost 5 bases, with 10 bases spanning the gap. Germline CDR1 reads SGHTA; CDR2 reads FQGNSA. CDR3 residues: CASSLHVDNEQYF. The DNA of the CDR3 is TGTGCCAGCAGCTTACATGTAGACAACGAGCAGTACTTC.

At least ten counts were recorded for this clonotype. The library was designed around alpha chains, so this beta chain is a stray read whose abundance carries little weight. V gene TRBV29-1 combines with J gene TRBJ1-1; D is ambiguous. The CDR3 covers 10 residues. V gave up 7 bases and J gave up 5 bases, with 8 bases separating them. Germline values: CDR1 SQVTM, CDR2 ANQGSEA. The CDR3 protein is CSAGTTEAFF. CDR3 in DNA: TGCAGCGCCGGTACGACTGAAGCTTTCTTT.

This clonotype was detected only a few times. Since the library was made to target alpha chains, this beta chain is a stray read and its abundance is not meaningful. The V and J genes are TRBV6-2 or TRBV6-3 and TRBJ2-1, with a weak D call TRBD1 (5 bases). V gave up 5 bases and J gave up 0 bases, with 11 bases separating them. This CDR3 comprises 15 residues. Germline assignment: CDR1 MNHEY and CDR2 SVGEGT. CDR3 amino acids: CASSPDRVSYNEQFF. The CDR3 DNA follows: TGTGCCAGCAGTCCCGACAGAGTCTCCTACAATGAGCAGTTCTTC.

A remark on this clonotype: This beta chain is off target for a library built for alpha chains, so its abundance means little. This rearrangement joins TRBV5-1 to TRBJ2-5, with D perhaps TRBD2 (5 bases). Looked up from germline, CDR1 is SGHRS and CDR2 is YFSETQ. CDR3 length: 15 residues. Deletions cut 4 bases from V and 4 bases from J, with 17 bases between. The CDR3 nucleotides are TGCGCCAGCAGCCGTGACCCTTCAGGAGGAGAGACCCAGTACTTC. The encoded protein is CASSRDPSGGETQYF.

With respect to this clonotype: The library was built for alpha chains, so this beta chain is an off-target read and its size means little. The V gene is TRBV6-5, the J gene TRBJ2-7; D possibly corresponds to TRBD2 (7 bases). Germline assignment: CDR1 MNHEY and CDR2 SVGAGI. The CDR3 runs to 13 residues. V lost 6 bases to trimming and J lost 5 bases, with 14 bases between them. CDR3 region: CASRREGGDEQYF. In nucleotides, the CDR3 is TGTGCCAGCAGGCGAGAAGGGGGGGACGAGCAGTACTTC.